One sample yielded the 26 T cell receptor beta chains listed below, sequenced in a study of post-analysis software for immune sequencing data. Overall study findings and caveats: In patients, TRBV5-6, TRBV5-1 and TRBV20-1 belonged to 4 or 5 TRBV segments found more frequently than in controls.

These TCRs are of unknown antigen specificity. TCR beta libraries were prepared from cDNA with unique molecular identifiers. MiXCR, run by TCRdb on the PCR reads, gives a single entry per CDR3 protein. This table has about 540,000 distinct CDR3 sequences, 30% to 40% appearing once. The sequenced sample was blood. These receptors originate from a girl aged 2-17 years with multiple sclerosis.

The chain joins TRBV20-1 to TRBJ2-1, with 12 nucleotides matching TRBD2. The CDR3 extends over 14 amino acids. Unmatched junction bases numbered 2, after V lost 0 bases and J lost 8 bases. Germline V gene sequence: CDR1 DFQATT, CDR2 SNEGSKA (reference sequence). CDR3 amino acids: CSARDPSGRDEQFF. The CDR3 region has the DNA TGCAGTGCTAGAGATCCTAGCGGGAGGGATGAGCAGTTCTTC.

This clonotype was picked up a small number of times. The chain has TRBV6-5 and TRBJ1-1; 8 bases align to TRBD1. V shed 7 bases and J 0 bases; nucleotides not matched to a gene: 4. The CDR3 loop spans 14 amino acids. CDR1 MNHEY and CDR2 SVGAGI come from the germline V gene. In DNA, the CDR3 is TGTGCCAGCACTTGGACAGGGCTGAACACTGAAGCTTTCTTT. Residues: CASTWTGLNTEAFF.

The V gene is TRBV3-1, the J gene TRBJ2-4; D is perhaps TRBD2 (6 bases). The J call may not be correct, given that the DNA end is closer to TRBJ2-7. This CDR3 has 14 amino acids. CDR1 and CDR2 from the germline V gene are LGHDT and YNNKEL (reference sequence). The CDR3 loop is CASSQAGGQYEQYF. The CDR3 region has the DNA TGTGCCAGCAGCCAAGCCGGGGGTCAGTACGAGCAGTACTTC.

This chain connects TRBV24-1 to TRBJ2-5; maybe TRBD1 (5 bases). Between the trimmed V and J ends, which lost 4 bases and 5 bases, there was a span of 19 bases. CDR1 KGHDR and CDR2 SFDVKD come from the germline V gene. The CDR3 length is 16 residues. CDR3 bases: TGTGCCACCAGTGAAAATACAGGCCCAGCTTGGGAGACCCAGTACTTC. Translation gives CATSENTGPAWETQYF.

This CDR3 is CASRPHGGRTGELFF. DNA of the CDR3: TGTGCCAGCAGACCACACGGGGGGCGAACCGGGGAGCTGTTTTTT. The chain uses TRBV6-5 and TRBJ2-2, with D maybe TRBD2 (7 bases). The CDR3 spans 15 residues. Between the trimmed V and J ends, which lost 6 bases and 5 bases, there was a span of 16 bases. Germline values: CDR1 MNHEY, CDR2 SVGAGI.

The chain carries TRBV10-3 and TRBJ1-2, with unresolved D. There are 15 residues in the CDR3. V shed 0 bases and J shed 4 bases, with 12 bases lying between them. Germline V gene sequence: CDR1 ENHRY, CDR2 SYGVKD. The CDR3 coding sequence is TGTGCCATCAGTGAGTCGGTGGGTGGCACCTATGGCTACACCTTC. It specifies CAISESVGGTYGYTF.

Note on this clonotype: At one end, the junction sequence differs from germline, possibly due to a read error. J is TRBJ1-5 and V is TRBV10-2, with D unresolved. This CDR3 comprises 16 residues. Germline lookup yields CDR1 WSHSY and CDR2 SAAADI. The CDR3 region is CASSDEWGGSNQPRHF. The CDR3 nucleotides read TGCGCCAGCAGTGATGAGTGGGGTGGTAGCAATCAGCCCCGGCATTTT.

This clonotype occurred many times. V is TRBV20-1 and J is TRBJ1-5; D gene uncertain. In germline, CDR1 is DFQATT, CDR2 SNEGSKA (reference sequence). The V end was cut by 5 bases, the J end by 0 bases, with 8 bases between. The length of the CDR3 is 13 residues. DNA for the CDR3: TGCAGTGCTTCCCTAAATAGCAATCAGCCCCAGCATTTT. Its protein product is CSASLNSNQPQHF.

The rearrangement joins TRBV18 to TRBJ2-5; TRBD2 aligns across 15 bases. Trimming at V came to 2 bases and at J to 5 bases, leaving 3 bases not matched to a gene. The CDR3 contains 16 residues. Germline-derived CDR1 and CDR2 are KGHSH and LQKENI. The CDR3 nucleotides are TGTGCCAGCTCACCAGAGGGACTAGCGGGGGGCGAGACCCAGTACTTC. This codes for CASSPEGLAGGETQYF.

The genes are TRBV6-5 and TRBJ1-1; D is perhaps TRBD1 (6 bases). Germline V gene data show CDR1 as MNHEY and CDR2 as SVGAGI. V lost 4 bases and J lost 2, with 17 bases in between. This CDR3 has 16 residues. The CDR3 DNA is TGTGCCAGCAGTTGCGCAGTCCCGGGACAAAACACTGAAGCTTTCTTT. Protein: CASSCAVPGQNTEAFF.

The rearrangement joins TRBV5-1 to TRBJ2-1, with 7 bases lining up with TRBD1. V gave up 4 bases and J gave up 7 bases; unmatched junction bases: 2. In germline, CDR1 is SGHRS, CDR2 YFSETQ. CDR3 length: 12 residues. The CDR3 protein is CASSPDRNEQFF. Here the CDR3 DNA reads TGCGCCAGCAGCCCGGACAGGAATGAGCAGTTCTTC.

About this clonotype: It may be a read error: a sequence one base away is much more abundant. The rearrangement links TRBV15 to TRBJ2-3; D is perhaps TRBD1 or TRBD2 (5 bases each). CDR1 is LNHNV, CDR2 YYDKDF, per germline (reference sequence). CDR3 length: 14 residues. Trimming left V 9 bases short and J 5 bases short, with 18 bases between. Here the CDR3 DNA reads TGTGCCACAAATGAAGAGGGGAACATAGATACGCAGTATTTT. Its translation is CATNEEGNIDTQYF.

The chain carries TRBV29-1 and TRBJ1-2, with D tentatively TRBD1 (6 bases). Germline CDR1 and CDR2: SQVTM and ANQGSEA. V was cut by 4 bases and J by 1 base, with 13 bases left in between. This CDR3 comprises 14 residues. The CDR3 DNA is TGCAGCGTTGGTTCGGACAGTAATAACTATGGCTACACCTTC. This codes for CSVGSDSNNYGYTF.

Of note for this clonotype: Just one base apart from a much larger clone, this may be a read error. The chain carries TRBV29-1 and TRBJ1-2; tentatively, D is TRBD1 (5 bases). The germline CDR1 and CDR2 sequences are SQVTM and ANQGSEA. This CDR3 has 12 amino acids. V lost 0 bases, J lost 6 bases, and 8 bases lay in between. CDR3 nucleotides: TGCAGCGTTGAAGACGGGGGTCATGGCTACACCTTC. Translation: CSVEDGGHGYTF.

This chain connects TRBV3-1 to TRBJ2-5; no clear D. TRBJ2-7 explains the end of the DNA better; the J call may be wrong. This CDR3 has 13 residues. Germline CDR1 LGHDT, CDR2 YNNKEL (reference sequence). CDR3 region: CASSQDPTAEQYF. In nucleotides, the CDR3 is TGTGCCAGCAGCCAAGACCCTACCGCCGAGCAGTACTTC.

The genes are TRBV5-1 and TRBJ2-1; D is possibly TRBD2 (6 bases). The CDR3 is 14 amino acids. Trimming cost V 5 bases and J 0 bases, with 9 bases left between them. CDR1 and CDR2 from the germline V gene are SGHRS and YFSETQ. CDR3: CASRRESSYNEQFF. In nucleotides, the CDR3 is TGCGCCAGCAGACGGGAGAGCTCCTACAATGAGCAGTTCTTC.

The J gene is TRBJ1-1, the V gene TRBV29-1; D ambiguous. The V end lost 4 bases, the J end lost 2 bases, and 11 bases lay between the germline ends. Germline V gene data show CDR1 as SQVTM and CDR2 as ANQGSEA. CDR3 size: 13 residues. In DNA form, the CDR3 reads TGCAGCGTTGGACCACCCAAAAACACTGAAGCTTTCTTT. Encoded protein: CSVGPPKNTEAFF.

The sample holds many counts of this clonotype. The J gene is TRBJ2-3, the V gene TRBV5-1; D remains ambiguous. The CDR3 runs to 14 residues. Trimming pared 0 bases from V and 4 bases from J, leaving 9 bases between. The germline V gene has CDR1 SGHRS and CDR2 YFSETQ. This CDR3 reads CASSLEPSPDTQYF. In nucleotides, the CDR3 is TGCGCCAGCAGCTTGGAACCGAGCCCAGATACGCAGTATTTT.

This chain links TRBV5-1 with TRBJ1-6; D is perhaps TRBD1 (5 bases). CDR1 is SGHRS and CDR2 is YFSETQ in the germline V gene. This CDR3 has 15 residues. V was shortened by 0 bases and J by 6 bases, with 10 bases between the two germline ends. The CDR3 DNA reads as TGCGCCAGCAGCTTGGAGGGACGGAGTAATTCACCCCTCCACTTT. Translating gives CASSLEGRSNSPLHF.

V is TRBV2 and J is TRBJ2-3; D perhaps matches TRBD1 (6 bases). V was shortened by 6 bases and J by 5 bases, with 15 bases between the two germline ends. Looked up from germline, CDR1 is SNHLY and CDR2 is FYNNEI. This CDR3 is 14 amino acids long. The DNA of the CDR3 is TGTGCCAGCAGACCTGGGACACCCGGAGATACGCAGTATTTT. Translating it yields CASRPGTPGDTQYF.

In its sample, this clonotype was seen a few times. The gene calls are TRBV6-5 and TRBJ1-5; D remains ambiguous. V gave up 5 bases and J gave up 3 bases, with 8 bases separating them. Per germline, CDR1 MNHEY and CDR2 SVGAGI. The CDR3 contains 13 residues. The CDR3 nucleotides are TGTGCCAGCAGTCGGTCGTCCAATCAGCCCCAGCATTTT. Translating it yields CASSRSSNQPQHF.

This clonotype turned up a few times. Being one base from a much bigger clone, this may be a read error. The CDR3 region has the DNA TGTGCCAGCAGCTATGGTACGCAGTATTTT. This translates into CASSYGTQYF. The chain couples TRBV11-2 to TRBJ2-3; D uncertain. The CDR3 totals 10 residues. Per germline, CDR1 SGHAT and CDR2 FQNNGV. V was shortened by 4 bases and J by 8 bases, with 4 bases between the two germline ends. The whole variable domain, filled in from reference TRBV11-2 and TRBJ2-3, reads EAGVAQSPRYKIIEKRQSVAFWCNPISGHATLYWYQQILGQGPKLLIQFQNNGVVDDSQLPKDRFSAERLKGVDSTLKIQPAKLEDSAVYLCASSYGTQYFGPGTRLTVL.

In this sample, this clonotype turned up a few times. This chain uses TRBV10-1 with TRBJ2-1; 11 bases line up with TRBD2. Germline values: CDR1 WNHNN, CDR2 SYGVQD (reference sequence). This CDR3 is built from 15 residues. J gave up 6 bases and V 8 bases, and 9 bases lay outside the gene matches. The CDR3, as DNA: TGCGCCAGCTCTGATAGCGGGGGGGCGCCCAATGAGCAGTTCTTC. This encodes CASSDSGGAPNEQFF.

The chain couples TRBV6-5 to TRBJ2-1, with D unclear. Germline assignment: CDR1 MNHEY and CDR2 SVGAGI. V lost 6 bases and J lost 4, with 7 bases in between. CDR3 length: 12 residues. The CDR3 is CASRGPYNEQFF. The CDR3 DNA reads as TGTGCCAGCAGAGGACCTTACAATGAGCAGTTCTTC.

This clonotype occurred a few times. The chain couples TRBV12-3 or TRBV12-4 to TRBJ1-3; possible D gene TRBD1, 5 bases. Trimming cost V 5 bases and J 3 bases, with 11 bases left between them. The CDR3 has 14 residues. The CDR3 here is CASSPGTDGNTIYF. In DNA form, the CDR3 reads TGTGCCAGCAGTCCGGGGACGGATGGAAACACCATATATTTT.

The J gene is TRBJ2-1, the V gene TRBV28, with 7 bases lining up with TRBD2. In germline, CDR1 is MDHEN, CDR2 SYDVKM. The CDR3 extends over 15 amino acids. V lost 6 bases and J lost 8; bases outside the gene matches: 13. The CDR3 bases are TGTGCCAGCAGCTGGAGGTTAAGCGGGGTCTATGAGCAGTTCTTC. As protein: CASSWRLSGVYEQFF.